A single sample gave rise to the 14 T cell receptor beta chains below, sequenced in a study of regulatory T cells in long-lasting Graves disease. Time point of the sample: persistent/refractory GD, antithyroid drugs over 5 years with positive TRAb. From PBMCs, RNA was extracted and then used to make the TCR library. CDR3 regions were amplified by Arm-PCR using iRepertoire HTBI primers to build TCR beta libraries. TCRdb called the multiplex PCR reads again in MiXCR, with one record for every CDR3 protein. The data show 390,000 or so distinct CDR3 sequences, with 20% to 25% seen just once and under 35% held by the top ten. The material was peripheral blood mononuclear cells (PBMCs), obtained when the disease was refractory, from a patient treated with antithyroid drugs. These receptors were collected from a woman in her thirties or forties with Graves disease.

The J gene is TRBJ1-5, the V gene TRBV7-9, with a weak D call TRBD1 (6 bases). Germline lookup yields CDR1 SEHNR and CDR2 FQNEAQ (reference sequence). The CDR3 spans 15 residues. Trimming removed 5 bases at V and 5 bases at J, with 16 bases between. The CDR3 protein is CASSLGRGYDQPQHF. CDR3 DNA: TGTGCCAGCAGCCTCGGCAGGGGTTATGATCAGCCCCAGCATTTT.

This clonotype came up many times. V and J are TRBV29-1 and TRBJ2-5; 11 bases map to TRBD2. Germline lookup yields CDR1 SQVTM and CDR2 ANQGSEA. V was clipped by 4 bases and J by 4 bases; unmatched bases: 8. The CDR3 loop spans 15 amino acids. The chain's CDR3 is CSVVVAGGPLETQYF. The CDR3 DNA reads as TGCAGCGTTGTCGTAGCGGGAGGGCCCTTAGAGACCCAGTACTTC.

This clonotype was detected ten times or more. The chain recombines TRBV6-5 with TRBJ2-5, with 8 bases fitting TRBD2. CDR1 is MNHEY, CDR2 SVGAGI, per germline. CDR3 length: 16 residues. The ends lost 4 bases at V and 2 bases at J; junction bases unmatched: 9. CDR3 amino acids: CASSSSSGGHQETQYF. The CDR3 DNA sequence: TGTGCCAGCAGTTCCTCCAGCGGGGGACATCAAGAGACCCAGTACTTC.

Many counts were recorded for this clonotype. The V and J genes are TRBV11-2 and TRBJ2-7; D may be TRBD2 (6 bases). CDR3 length: 14 residues. CDR1 and CDR2 (germline): SGHAT, FQNNGV. Trimming cost V 7 bases and J 0 bases, with 13 bases left between them. CDR3 loop: CASNVDGSSYEQYF. The CDR3 region has the DNA TGTGCCAGCAACGTGGACGGGAGCTCCTACGAGCAGTACTTC.

A word on this clonotype: A much larger clone sits a single nucleotide away, making a read error possible. Likely a read error: the CDR3 ends without its conserved phenylalanine or tryptophan. The chain links TRBV28 to TRBJ2-5, with 10 bases that match TRBD2. The V gene's germline CDR1 is MDHEN and CDR2 SYDVKM. The length of the CDR3 is 17 residues. The V segment lost 6 bases and the J segment 4 bases; nucleotides outside the gene matches: 14. The DNA of the CDR3 is TGTGCCAGCAGGCCTAGTAGCGGGAGGAAGGGGGGAGAGACCCAGTACTCC. Translation: CASRPSSGRKGGETQYS.

The chain joins TRBV5-8 to TRBJ1-1; no clear D. CDR3 length: 16 residues. Per germline, CDR1 SGHTS and CDR2 YDEGEE. The germline V and J ends were trimmed by 4 bases and 3 bases, with 19 bases remaining between them. CDR3 nucleotide sequence: TGTGCCAGCAGCGCAAAGGGCGCCAAAAGGCACACTGAAGCTTTCTTT. Translation: CASSAKGAKRHTEAFF.

This sequence joins TRBV20-1 and TRBJ1-5; perhaps TRBD1 as D (6 bases). Germline assignment: CDR1 DFQATT and CDR2 SNEGSKA (reference sequence). The CDR3 consists of 13 residues. The CDR3 loop is CSTPTGPNQPQHF. The CDR3 region has the DNA TGCAGCACACCAACAGGGCCCAATCAGCCCCAGCATTTT.

The J gene is TRBJ1-6, the V gene TRBV10-3; 8 bases agree with TRBD1. From germline, CDR1 is ENHRY and CDR2 SYGVKD. Germline trimming cut 6 bases from V and 5 bases from J; bases unmatched to any gene: 3. The CDR3 covers 14 residues. The CDR3 DNA reads TGTGCCATCAGCCCGGGACAGGATAATTCACCCCTCCACTTT. Protein sequence: CAISPGQDNSPLHF.

J is TRBJ1-2 and V is TRBV5-6; D gene ambiguous. CDR1 is SGHDT, CDR2 YYEEEE, per germline. Trimming shortened V by 0 bases and J by 2 bases, and 8 bases separated the two germline ends. CDR3 length: 14 residues. CDR3 nucleotide sequence: TGTGCCAGCAGCTTGGTGGGTCTCAACTATGGCTACACCTTC. This translates into CASSLVGLNYGYTF. The whole variable domain, filled in from reference TRBV5-6 and TRBJ1-2, reads DAGVTQSPTHLIKTRGQQVTLRCSPKSGHDTVSWYQQALGQGPQFIFQYYEEEERQRGNFPDRFSGHQFPNYSSELNVNALLLGDSALYLCASSLVGLNYGYTFGSGTRLTVV.

As concerns this clonotype: A read error may explain this, as a much larger clone is one base away. This chain joins TRBV5-6 and TRBJ2-5; 8 bases agree with TRBD1. Germline-derived CDR1 and CDR2 are SGHDT and YYEEEE. This CDR3 has 14 residues. The CDR3 DNA follows: TGTGCCGGCAGCTTGGGGACAGGCGTTGAGACCCAGTACTTC. Encoded protein: CAGSLGTGVETQYF. Full variable domain (remainder filled in from reference TRBV5-6 and TRBJ2-5): DAGVTQSPTHLIKTRGQQVTLRCSPKSGHDTVSWYQQALGQGPQFIFQYYEEEERQRGNFPDRFSGHQFPNYSSELNVNALLLGDSALYLCAGSLGTGVETQYFGPGTRLLVL.

The CDR3 region has the DNA TGTGCCAGCAGTTACTCCAGGGACACGAGCTCCTACGAGCAGTACTTC. This gives the protein CASSYSRDTSSYEQYF. The chain has TRBV6-2 or TRBV6-3 and TRBJ2-7; the D gene is possibly TRBD1 (6 bases). This CDR3 is 16 amino acids long. V was clipped by 0 bases and J by 0 bases, with 12 bases between them. Germline lookup yields CDR1 MNHEY and CDR2 SVGEGT.

The chain carries TRBV29-1 and TRBJ1-1; D is ambiguous. Germline V gene sequence: CDR1 SQVTM, CDR2 ANQGSEA. CDR3 length: 10 residues. Trimming cost V 4 bases and J 4 bases, with 4 bases left between them. The CDR3 spells CSVATTEAFF. For the CDR3, the DNA is TGCAGCGTTGCTACCACTGAAGCTTTCTTT.

This sequence joins TRBV19 and TRBJ2-2, with 7 positions matching TRBD1. The germline V gene encodes CDR1 LNHDA and CDR2 SQIVND (reference sequence). Unmatched junction bases numbered 10, after V lost 3 bases and J lost 6 bases. The CDR3 totals 16 residues. In DNA, the CDR3 is TGTGCCAGTAGTATTGAGGGGGCGAGAATCGCCGGGGAGCTGTTTTTT. Translating it yields CASSIEGARIAGELFF. The full variable domain, completed using reference TRBV19 and TRBJ2-2, is DGGITQSPKYLFRKEGQNVTLSCEQNLNHDAMYWYRQDPGQGLRLIYYSQIVNDFQKGDIAEGYSVSREKKESFPLTVTSAQKNPTAFYLCASSIEGARIAGELFFGEGSRLTVL.

This clonotype occurred many times. V is TRBV28 and J is TRBJ2-7; the D is unclear. The CDR3 is 11 amino acids. The V and J ends lost 6 bases and 7 bases respectively, with 10 bases between them. CDR1 is MDHEN, CDR2 SYDVKM, per germline. The CDR3 protein is CASSSLGEQYF. The CDR3 nucleotides are TGTGCCAGCAGCTCCCTTGGGGAGCAGTACTTC.